A single sample gave rise to the 21 T cell receptor beta chains below, sequenced in a study of blood T cell repertoires in COVID-19. The table came from immunoSEQ multiplex PCR; TCRdb's copy has only in-frame clones and leaves some out. The data hold over 150,000 clones, with about nine tenths observed a single time. The source material was PBMCs or T cells enriched from blood (not recorded which). The receptors here all came from a woman in her twenties or thirties who had recovered from COVID-19.

The chain carries TRBV7-2 and TRBJ2-1; perhaps TRBD1 as D (6 bases). Germline lookup yields CDR1 SGHTA and CDR2 FQGNSA. The CDR3 is made up of 15 amino acids. V was pared by 2 bases and J by 8 bases, with 16 bases between. CDR3 residues: CASSLRGGRGDEQFF. As DNA, the CDR3 is TGTGCCAGCAGCTTAAGAGGAGGCAGGGGAGATGAGCAGTTCTTC.

This chain links TRBV27 with TRBJ1-5; 8 nucleotides agree with TRBD1. The CDR3 is 15 residues long. Germline V gene data show CDR1 as MNHEY and CDR2 as SMNVEV (reference sequence). The J segment lost 2 bases and the V segment lost 6 bases, leaving 6 bases of the junction unmatched. The CDR3 sequence is CASSRTGTGNQPQHF. In DNA form, the CDR3 reads TGTGCCAGCAGCCGGACAGGGACAGGCAATCAGCCCCAGCATTTT.

A note on this clone: One junction end disagrees with the germline gene, perhaps due to a read error. The chain uses TRBV19 and TRBJ2-2, with D possibly matching TRBD2 (6 bases). CDR1 LNHDA and CDR2 SQIVND come from the germline V gene (reference sequence). The CDR3 extends over 12 amino acids. CDR3 nucleotide sequence: TGTGCCAGTAGAACCGGGACTGCTCCCCGGGTTTTT. This gives the protein CASRTGTAPRVF.

This clone was observed a handful of times. This chain joins TRBV19 and TRBJ1-2, with D perhaps matching TRBD1 (6 bases). Looked up from germline, CDR1 is LNHDA and CDR2 is SQIVND (reference sequence). The CDR3 has 16 amino acids. The V end was cut by 4 bases, the J end by 8 bases, with 23 bases between. The CDR3 DNA reads TGTGCCAGTAGTAGGACTTCGGACAGTCCCGTCCGGGGCTACACCTTC. Its translation is CASSRTSDSPVRGYTF.

The chain joins TRBV4-2 to TRBJ2-5; D gene uncertain. Germline V gene sequence: CDR1 LGHNA, CDR2 YNFKEQ. The CDR3 has 15 amino acids. Trimming left V 0 bases short and J 0 bases short, with 8 bases between. This chain's CDR3 is CASSQEAGYQETQYF. The CDR3 coding sequence is TGTGCCAGCAGCCAAGAGGCAGGTTACCAAGAGACCCAGTACTTC.

In DNA form, the CDR3 reads TGCGCCAGCAGCCATGCGGGAGGGAACTATGGCTACACCTTC. Protein sequence: CASSHAGGNYGYTF. The rearrangement uses TRBV4-3 and TRBJ1-2; D is ambiguous. The CDR3 runs 14 residues. Looked up from germline, CDR1 is LGHNA and CDR2 is YSLEER. Trimming stripped 3 bases from V and 2 bases from J, with 10 bases between.

The CDR3 reads CASSPGTNTYEQYF. For the CDR3, the DNA is TGTGCCAGCAGCCCCGGGACTAATACCTACGAGCAGTACTTC. This chain connects TRBV7-2 to TRBJ2-7; the match to TRBD2 covers 7 bases. Germline-derived CDR1 and CDR2 are SGHTA and FQGNSA. V shed 5 bases, J shed 2 bases, and the junction held 6 bases outside the gene matches. This CDR3 has 14 residues.

The chain recombines TRBV29-1 with TRBJ2-7; D remains ambiguous. Germline values: CDR1 SQVTM, CDR2 ANQGSEA. Trimming removed 2 bases at V and 2 bases at J, with 7 bases between. This CDR3 spans 12 amino acids. The CDR3 spells CSVESGAYEQYF. In nucleotides, the CDR3 is TGCAGCGTTGAATCTGGAGCCTACGAGCAGTACTTC.

As DNA, the CDR3 is TGCAGCGTCGGGACAGCCCGGGGCACTGAAGCTTTCTTT. This gives the protein CSVGTARGTEAFF. This chain connects TRBV29-1 to TRBJ1-1; TRBD1 agrees at 7 bases. Germline CDR1 reads SQVTM; CDR2 reads ANQGSEA. This CDR3 is 13 amino acids long. Unmatched junction bases numbered 8, after V lost 6 bases and J lost 4 bases.

The rearrangement links TRBV9 to TRBJ1-2, with D possibly TRBD1 on 6 matching bases. Trimming cost V 0 bases and J 2 bases, with 11 bases left between them. This CDR3 comprises 15 residues. Germline assignment: CDR1 SGDLS and CDR2 YYNGEE. This CDR3 is CASSVANGGNYGYTF. Written as DNA, the CDR3 is TGTGCCAGCAGCGTAGCAAATGGGGGCAACTATGGCTACACCTTC.

The rearrangement uses TRBV7-9 and TRBJ1-1; no clear D gene. Germline assignment: CDR1 SEHNR and CDR2 FQNEAQ (reference sequence). This CDR3 contains 15 residues. The ends were cut back, 5 bases at V and 1 base at J, with 14 bases in the middle. CDR3 in DNA: TGTGCCAGCAGCCGACTATGGACGAAGAACACTGAAGCTTTCTTT. Protein product: CASSRLWTKNTEAFF.

This clone was found a few times. The J gene is TRBJ1-1, the V gene TRBV7-9, with TRBD1 as a possible D gene (6 bases). The germline gives CDR1 SEHNR, CDR2 FQNEAQ (reference sequence). CDR3 length equals 13 residues. Trimming took off 2 bases at V and 8 bases at J, with 12 bases between the two ends. The CDR3 DNA sequence: TGTGCCAGCAGCTTACAGGGGCCGCGAGAAGCTTTCTTT. This sequence encodes CASSLQGPREAFF.

This clone was seen only a few times. V is TRBV2 and J is TRBJ1-2; maybe TRBD1 (5 bases). With 2 bases removed from V and 8 bases from J, the gap between germline ends came to 18 bases. The CDR3 has 15 residues. Per the germline V gene, CDR1 is SNHLY and CDR2 is FYNNEI. The CDR3 reads CASSERSTALRGYTF. The DNA of the CDR3 is TGTGCCAGCAGTGAAAGGTCGACAGCCTTGCGGGGCTACACCTTC.

This chain connects TRBV7-3 to TRBJ2-1; 7 positions agree with TRBD2. Germline values: CDR1 SGHTA, CDR2 FQGTGA. This CDR3 spans 17 amino acids. Unmatched junction bases numbered 12, after V lost 5 bases and J lost 2 bases. The CDR3 nucleotides are TGTGCCAGCAGCCTGTACACTCTAGCGGAGACCTACAATGAGCAGTTCTTC. Translating gives CASSLYTLAETYNEQFF. Combining the CDR3 with reference TRBV7-3 and TRBJ2-1 gives the whole variable domain GAGVSQTPSNKVTEKGKYVELRCDPISGHTALYWYRQSLGQGPEFLIYFQGTGAADDSGLPNDRFFAVRPEGSVSTLKIQRTERGDSAVYLCASSLYTLAETYNEQFFGPGTRLTVL.

The CDR3 sequence: CASSLGQGGYNEQFF. As DNA, the CDR3 is TGTGCCAGTAGTCTAGGACAGGGGGGCTACAATGAGCAGTTCTTC. The rearrangement joins TRBV19 to TRBJ2-1; 10 bases are a match to TRBD1. The germline CDR1 and CDR2 sequences are LNHDA and SQIVND (reference sequence). There are 15 residues in the CDR3. The V gene end was trimmed by 5 bases and the J gene end by 3 bases; junction bases not matched to a gene: 4.

The rearrangement uses TRBV29-1 and TRBJ2-1; D not resolved. Trimming cost V 6 bases and J 8 bases, with 17 bases left between them. CDR3 length: 13 amino acids. From germline, CDR1 is SQVTM and CDR2 ANQGSEA. The CDR3 region has the DNA TGCAGCGTGTTGGTACCTGGTACGGATGAGCAGTTCTTC. This encodes CSVLVPGTDEQFF.

V is TRBV2 and J is TRBJ1-5; 9 nucleotides line up with TRBD1. Germline CDR1 SNHLY, CDR2 FYNNEI. V shed 4 bases, J shed 4 bases, and the junction held 5 bases outside the gene matches. This CDR3 is 15 amino acids long. CDR3 DNA: TGTGCCAGCAGTGGCGTGGGACAGGGTAATCAGCCCCAGCATTTT. Its translation is CASSGVGQGNQPQHF.

V gene TRBV27 combines with J gene TRBJ2-7; 8 nucleotides line up with TRBD1. V lost 6 bases to trimming and J lost 2 bases; unmatched junction nucleotides: 3. This CDR3 is 13 amino acids long. Germline CDR1 MNHEY, CDR2 SMNVEV (reference sequence). The CDR3 nucleotides are TGTGCCAGCAGGCGGACAGGGCCCTACGAGCAGTACTTC. As protein: CASRRTGPYEQYF.

In regard to this clone: This specimen includes other DNA sequences encoding the same CDR3. The CDR3 DNA sequence: TGTGCCAGCAGTTTAACCGGGAACTATGGCTACACCTTC. The encoded protein is CASSLTGNYGYTF. The J gene is TRBJ1-2, the V gene TRBV6-5, with D hard to call. Trimming cost V 4 bases and J 2 bases, with 8 bases left between them. Germline V gene sequence: CDR1 MNHEY, CDR2 SVGAGI. The CDR3 consists of 13 residues.

The chain combines TRBV12-3 or TRBV12-4 with TRBJ1-1, with TRBD1 as a possible D gene (6 bases). Deletions cut 8 bases from V and 1 base from J, with 8 bases between. This CDR3 has 12 amino acids. CDR3 in DNA: TGTGCCAGCGGGGGCTGGAACACTGAAGCTTTCTTT. This gives the protein CASGGWNTEAFF.

This clone was seen a handful of times. The chain couples TRBV9 to TRBJ2-7; 7 bases are shared with TRBD2. CDR1 and CDR2 (germline): SGDLS, YYNGEE. There are 16 residues in the CDR3. The trim removed 3 bases at V and 3 bases at J, leaving 12 bases unmatched. In DNA, the CDR3 is TGTGCCAGCAGCGGGGGAGCGGGGAGGAGTTACTACGAGCAGTACTTC. Protein product: CASSGGAGRSYYEQYF.